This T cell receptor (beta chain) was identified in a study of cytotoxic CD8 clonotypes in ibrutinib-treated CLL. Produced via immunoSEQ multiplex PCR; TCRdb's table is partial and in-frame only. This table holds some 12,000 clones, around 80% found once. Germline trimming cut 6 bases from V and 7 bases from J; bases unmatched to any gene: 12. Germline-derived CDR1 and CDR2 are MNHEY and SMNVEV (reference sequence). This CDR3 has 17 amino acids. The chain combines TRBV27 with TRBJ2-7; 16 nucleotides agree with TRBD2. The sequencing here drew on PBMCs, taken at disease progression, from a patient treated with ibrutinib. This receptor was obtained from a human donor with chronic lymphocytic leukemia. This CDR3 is CASRPRGLAGGPWEQYF. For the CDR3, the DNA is TGTGCCAGCAGGCCGAGGGGACTAGCGGGGGGGCCCTGGGAGCAGTACTTC.